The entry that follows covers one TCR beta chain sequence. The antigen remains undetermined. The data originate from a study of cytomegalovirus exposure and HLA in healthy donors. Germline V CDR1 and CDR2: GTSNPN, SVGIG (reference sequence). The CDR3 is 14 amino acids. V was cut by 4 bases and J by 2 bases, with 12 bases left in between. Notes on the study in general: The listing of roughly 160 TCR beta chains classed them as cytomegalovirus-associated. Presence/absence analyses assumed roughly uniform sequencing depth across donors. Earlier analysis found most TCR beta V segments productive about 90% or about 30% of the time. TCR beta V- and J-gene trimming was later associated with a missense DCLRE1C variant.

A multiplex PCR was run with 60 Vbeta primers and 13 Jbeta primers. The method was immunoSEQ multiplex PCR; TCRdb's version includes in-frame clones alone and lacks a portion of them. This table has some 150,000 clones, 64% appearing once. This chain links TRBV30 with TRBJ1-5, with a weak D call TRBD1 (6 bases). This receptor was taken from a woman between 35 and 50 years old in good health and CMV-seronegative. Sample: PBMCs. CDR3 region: CAWTQGNRNQPQHF. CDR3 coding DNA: TGTGCCTGGACTCAGGGGAATCGCAATCAGCCCCAGCATTTT.